This TCR beta chain is from a study of T-cell reconstitution after alpha-beta-depleted transplantation in children. The V gene end was trimmed by 7 bases and the J gene end by 5 bases; junction bases not matched to a gene: 19. Germline V gives CDR1 ENHRY, CDR2 SYGVKD. The CDR3 covers 17 residues. Regarding the study as a whole: There were some patients whose high TCRbeta diversity at day 60 came from surviving recipient T cells and thymic progenitors. T-cell counts and diversity were attributed mostly to newly produced T cells one year after transplant. Roughly two months post-transplant, alpha-beta T cells reportedly originated from several hundred graft clones that had expanded.

Using unique molecular identifiers, the investigators prepared the TCRbeta library. TCRdb ran MiXCR on the PCR reads and lists one entry per CDR3 protein. The table records fewer than 700,000 distinct CDR3 sequences, under 25% of them present only once. This clonotype was detected a few times. The antigen remains unidentified. The sequencing used PBMCs, mostly from graft donor cells, collected 360 days after TCRalphabeta/CD19-depleted stem cell transplant. This clonotype originated in a boy under two years old who had a stem cell transplant for acute myeloid leukemia, so the T cells may come from the graft donor. The V gene is TRBV10-3, the J gene TRBJ1-2; 7 bases line up with TRBD1. CDR3: CAIIRQARRGDPYGYTF. The CDR3 DNA follows: TGTGCCATCATTCGACAGGCCCGCAGGGGGGACCCGTATGGCTACACCTTC.